Described below is a single TCR beta chain sequence and its context. This sample was taken from a study of blood T cell repertoires in COVID-19. Turning to the study itself: COVID-19 samples collected from the United States, Italy and Spain covered acute and convalescent phases. In each case, the material was cDNA or gDNA derived from T cells, B-cell-depleted T cells, or PBMCs.

In the source study's methods: Reference gene primer amplification in the assay estimated nucleated cell counts. Clones were read by immunoSEQ multiplex PCR, and TCRdb kept only the in-frame ones, dropping some. Clonal size and the V and J genes are those of that table, whereas D and trimming came from the DNA. This sample has about 270,000 clones, with approximately 82% found just once. The V gene lost 6 bases and the J gene lost 4 bases, with 13 bases spanning the gap. The CDR3 contains 14 residues. The germline V gene encodes CDR1 LNHNV and CDR2 YYDKDF (reference sequence). The sample was peripheral blood. The receptor was isolated from a woman between 18 and 29 years old with acute or convalescent COVID-19. The chain carries TRBV15 and TRBJ1-5; D ambiguous. Here the CDR3 DNA reads TGTGCCACCAGGCCGACAAGTCAAAATCAGCCCCAGCATTTT. It codes for CATRPTSQNQPQHF.